This T cell receptor beta chain was sequenced in a study of shared clonotypes between healthy human individuals. General study findings and limits: Naive subsets usually exceeded memory subsets in estimated richness. When naive CD4 clonotypes were compared across a few donors, about 4.9% were shared.

As for this clone: As yet, its antigen is unknown.

The test was conducted at deep level. The assay was immunoSEQ multiplex PCR, and TCRdb's table has in-frame clones only and misses some. The repertoire consists of over 2 million clones, with approximately 94% occurring once and the leading ten covering 0.9% to 1.3%. Between the trimmed V and J ends, which lost 6 bases and 4 bases, there was a span of 12 bases. There are 13 residues in the CDR3. CDR1 and CDR2 (germline): SNHLY, FYNNEI. Only CD45RO-negative cells positively selected for CCR7 counted as naive CD8 cells, so terminally differentiated effector memory CD45RA+ cells were excluded. The chain carries TRBV2 and TRBJ2-5; D call uncertain. This TCR derives from a man between 18 and 29 years old in good health. Sequencing was performed on naive CD8+ T cells sorted from blood. The CDR3 DNA follows: TGTGCCAGCAGCCCCGGATCAGGAGAGACCCAGTACTTC. It translates to CASSPGSGETQYF.